The 15 T cell receptor beta chains in this list originate from one sample, sequenced in a study of blood T cell repertoires in COVID-19. TCRdb's copy holds only in-frame clones and misses some; the assay was immunoSEQ multiplex PCR. Among 220,000 or so clones listed, around 86% were seen once. The source material was peripheral blood. The receptors originated from a man aged 55 to 70 who had recovered from COVID-19.

The gene calls are TRBV15 and TRBJ2-3; TRBD2 might be the D (5 bases). Germline lookup yields CDR1 LNHNV and CDR2 YYDKDF (reference sequence). The V gene lost 0 bases and the J gene lost 1 base, with 8 bases spanning the gap. The CDR3 extends over 15 amino acids. The CDR3 is CATSRDVRGTDTQYF. The CDR3 DNA is TGTGCCACCAGCAGAGATGTGAGGGGCACAGATACGCAGTATTTT.

The chain has TRBV10-1 and TRBJ2-7, with TRBD2 as a possible D gene (6 bases). CDR3 size: 14 residues. Looked up from germline, CDR1 is WNHNN and CDR2 is SYGVQD (reference sequence). The germline V and J ends were trimmed by 7 bases and 2 bases, with 15 bases remaining between them. CDR3 DNA: TGCGCCAGCACGAACCGGGACTCCCCCTACGAGCAGTACTTC. Amino acid sequence: CASTNRDSPYEQYF.

This clone came up once. CDR3 amino acids: CASSLVRGYNEQFF. Here the CDR3 DNA reads TGTGCCAGCAGCTTAGTACGCGGCTACAATGAGCAGTTCTTC. The V gene is TRBV7-2, the J gene TRBJ2-1; D remains unclear. V was shortened by 1 base and J by 3 bases, with 7 bases between the two germline ends. The CDR3 spans 14 residues. Looked up from germline, CDR1 is SGHTA and CDR2 is FQGNSA.

CDR3 DNA sequence: TGTGCCAGCAGCGCCCCAGGGGAAAACATTCAGTACTTC. Its protein is CASSAPGENIQYF. The chain joins TRBV3-1 (or the pseudogene TRBV3-2) to TRBJ2-4; D is possibly TRBD1 (6 bases). Germline V lookup: CDR1 LGHDT, CDR2 YNNKEL (reference sequence). The CDR3 totals 13 residues. Trimming took off 5 bases at V and 5 bases at J, with 10 bases between the two ends.

The chain has TRBV6-5 and TRBJ1-4; 8 positions agree with TRBD1. CDR3 length equals 15 residues. CDR1 is MNHEY and CDR2 is SVGAGI in the germline V gene. The ends lost 6 bases at V and 3 bases at J; junction bases unmatched: 6. This chain's CDR3 is CASRSGGLANEKLFF. The DNA for the CDR3 is TGTGCCAGCAGATCAGGGGGCTTGGCTAATGAAAAACTGTTTTTT.

The gene calls are TRBV11-2 and TRBJ1-1; D may be TRBD1 (6 bases). This CDR3 has 15 residues. CDR1 is SGHAT and CDR2 is FQNNGV in the germline V gene. Trimming removed 6 bases at V and 1 base at J, with 15 bases between. The DNA of the CDR3 is TGTGCCAGCAGTTCCGGGGGGGCAGAGAACACTGAAGCTTTCTTT. It specifies CASSSGGAENTEAFF.

The chain joins TRBV10-1 to TRBJ2-1; possible D gene TRBD2, 6 bases. This CDR3 spans 12 amino acids. Germline V lookup: CDR1 WNHNN, CDR2 SYGVQD (reference sequence). V lost 7 bases and J lost 12, with 16 bases in between. CDR3 residues: CASINPRTTQFF. The DNA for the CDR3 is TGCGCCAGCATCAATCCACGGACTACGCAGTTCTTC.

The chain recombines TRBV30 with TRBJ2-7; perhaps TRBD2 as D (6 bases). The V and J ends lost 8 bases and 3 bases respectively, with 17 bases between them. The CDR3 is made up of 13 amino acids. Germline assignment: CDR1 GTSNPN and CDR2 SVGIG (reference sequence). The CDR3 is CAHSPGVSYEQYF. CDR3 coding DNA: TGTGCCCACTCACCGGGAGTGAGCTACGAGCAGTACTTC.

The chain joins TRBV7-9 to TRBJ2-2; the match to TRBD2 covers 7 bases. V dropped 5 bases and J dropped 5; count of bases not matched to a gene: 11. CDR1 and CDR2 (germline): SEHNR, FQNEAQ (reference sequence). This CDR3 contains 16 residues. The CDR3 DNA reads TGTGCCAGCAGCAGGCCCGTGACTAGCTCTACCGGGGAGCTGTTTTTT. Protein sequence: CASSRPVTSSTGELFF.

This clone was recorded once. The V gene is TRBV7-9, the J gene TRBJ2-7; TRBD1 matches at 8 bases. Germline V lookup: CDR1 SEHNR, CDR2 FQNEAQ (reference sequence). The CDR3 has 18 residues. The V gene end was trimmed by 3 bases and the J gene end by 0 bases; junction bases not matched to a gene: 13. CDR3 loop: CASSFSPGQVTYSYEQYF. In DNA form, the CDR3 reads TGTGCCAGCAGCTTTTCCCCGGGACAGGTAACATACTCCTACGAGCAGTACTTC.

This clone was recorded once. V is TRBV9 and J is TRBJ2-4; the match to TRBD1 covers 7 bases. The CDR3 is 15 residues long. Germline CDR1 reads SGDLS; CDR2 reads YYNGEE. The J segment lost 5 bases and the V segment lost 3 bases, leaving 8 bases of the junction unmatched. CDR3 residues: CASSALQGTENIQYF. CDR3 coding DNA: TGTGCCAGCAGCGCCCTACAGGGGACCGAAAACATTCAGTACTTC. The full variable domain, in which reference TRBV9 and TRBJ2-4 provide the parts outside the CDR3, is DSGVTQTPKHLITATGQRVTLRCSPRSGDLSVYWYQQSLDQGLQFLIQYYNGEERAKGNILERFSAQQFPDLHSELNLSSLELGDSALYFCASSALQGTENIQYFGAGTRLSVL.

The genes are TRBV6-4 and TRBJ1-1, with a possible D match to TRBD1 (5 bases). Germline V CDR1 and CDR2: MRHNA, SNTAGT. Trimming removed 4 bases from V and 0 bases from J, with 12 bases in between. This CDR3 is 15 amino acids long. CDR3: CASSVTGGLNTEAFF. Written as DNA, the CDR3 is TGTGCCAGCAGTGTAACAGGCGGATTGAACACTGAAGCTTTCTTT.

V usage is TRBV9 and J usage is TRBJ2-7, with 9 nucleotides matching TRBD2. Trimming cost V 3 bases and J 3 bases; bases outside gene matches: 7. Germline-derived CDR1 and CDR2 are SGDLS and YYNGEE. CDR3 size: 15 residues. CDR3 DNA sequence: TGTGCCAGCAGCGCCGCCGGGACTAGCTTCTACGAGCAGTACTTC. Protein product: CASSAAGTSFYEQYF.

The chain combines TRBV19 with TRBJ2-3; 7 nucleotides agree with TRBD2. CDR1 LNHDA and CDR2 SQIVND come from the germline V gene (reference sequence). The length of the CDR3 is 14 residues. With V trimmed by 7 bases and J by 1 base, 5 bases remained unmatched. DNA of the CDR3: TGTGCCAGTACGGGCGGGGGTGGCACAGATACGCAGTATTTT. It codes for CASTGGGGTDTQYF.

The V and J genes are TRBV19 and TRBJ1-2, with D maybe TRBD1 (6 bases). The CDR3 is 17 residues long. CDR1 LNHDA and CDR2 SQIVND come from the germline V gene (reference sequence). The V and J ends lost 3 bases and 0 bases respectively, with 17 bases between them. CDR3 DNA sequence: TGTGCCAGTAGTATGCCCCAAGGCAGGGGAGCTAACTATGGCTACACCTTC. Translated, it gives CASSMPQGRGANYGYTF.